The 18 T cell receptor beta chains in this list originate from one sample, sequenced in a study of T-cell reconstitution after alpha-beta-depleted transplantation in children. Preparation of the TCRbeta library involved a method that used unique molecular identifiers. One entry per CDR3 protein, called by TCRdb with MiXCR from the PCR reads. In the table there are about 980,000 distinct CDR3 sequences, under 30% of which are singletons. The input for sequencing was PBMCs, mostly from graft donor cells, taken 360 days after TCRalphabeta/CD19-depleted stem cell transplant. The origin of the receptors is a boy younger than two who had a stem cell transplant for SCID, so the T cells may come from the graft donor.

The chain joins TRBV5-1 to TRBJ2-6; D call uncertain. CDR3 length equals 14 residues. V shed 5 bases and J shed 4 bases, with 10 bases lying between them. Germline CDR1 reads SGHRS; CDR2 reads YFSETQ. CDR3 coding DNA: TGCGCCAGCAGTTCCTTCGTGGGGGCCAACGTCCTGACTTTC. This encodes CASSSFVGANVLTF.

J is TRBJ2-7 and V is TRBV4-1, with 11 positions matching TRBD1. CDR3 length equals 14 residues. The V segment lost 1 base and the J segment 6 bases; nucleotides outside the gene matches: 2. Germline V lookup: CDR1 MGHRA, CDR2 YSYEKL. CDR3 coding DNA: TGCGCCAGCAGCCAAGGGGGGACAGGGGGCGAGCAGTACTTC. Translated, it gives CASSQGGTGGEQYF.

V gene TRBV27 combines with J gene TRBJ2-1; 14 bases agree with TRBD2. CDR1 and CDR2 (germline): MNHEY, SMNVEV (reference sequence). The junction had 2 bases not matched to a gene; V was cut back by 5 bases and J by 8 bases. This CDR3 spans 14 amino acids. CDR3 in amino acids: CASSEGLAGDEQFF. The CDR3 DNA reads TGTGCCAGCAGTGAGGGACTAGCGGGAGATGAGCAGTTCTTC.

This clonotype was counted a few times. This chain uses TRBV7-2 with TRBJ2-5; D unclear. V was shortened by 3 bases and J by 2 bases, with 10 bases between the two germline ends. This CDR3 has 14 amino acids. Germline CDR1 SGHTA, CDR2 FQGNSA. The CDR3 region has the DNA TGTGCCAGCAGCTTTTTAGTCCCTCAAGAGACCCAGTACTTC. As protein: CASSFLVPQETQYF.

This clonotype has only a few counts. The rearrangement uses TRBV9 and TRBJ2-1; possibly TRBD2 for D (5 bases). The CDR3 is 16 amino acids. V lost 0 bases, J lost 5 bases, and 15 bases lay in between. The V gene's germline CDR1 is SGDLS and CDR2 YYNGEE. This chain's CDR3 is CASSVDPRGMHNEQFF. CDR3 DNA: TGTGCCAGCAGCGTAGATCCCCGGGGAATGCACAATGAGCAGTTCTTC. The full variable domain, with the rest looked up from reference TRBV9 and TRBJ2-1, is DSGVTQTPKHLITATGQRVTLRCSPRSGDLSVYWYQQSLDQGLQFLIQYYNGEERAKGNILERFSAQQFPDLHSELNLSSLELGDSALYFCASSVDPRGMHNEQFFGPGTRLTVL.

The V and J genes are TRBV20-1 and TRBJ2-5; possible D gene TRBD2, 5 bases. Trimming took off 0 bases at V and 4 bases at J, with 15 bases between the two ends. The CDR3 spans 15 residues. CDR1 is DFQATT and CDR2 is SNEGSKA in the germline V gene (reference sequence). The CDR3 spells CSARDHEGLGETQYF. The DNA of the CDR3 is TGCAGTGCTAGAGATCACGAGGGTTTAGGAGAGACCCAGTACTTC.

The V gene is TRBV5-5, the J gene TRBJ2-7; D remains ambiguous. The CDR3 covers 15 residues. The V end was cut by 0 bases, the J end by 6 bases, with 16 bases between. From germline, CDR1 is SGHKS and CDR2 YYEKEE (reference sequence). Here the CDR3 reads CASSLVSFTMGEQYF. CDR3 nucleotides: TGTGCCAGCAGCTTGGTTTCATTCACGATGGGCGAGCAGTACTTC.

This clonotype has just a few counts. The chain has TRBV20-1 and TRBJ2-6; D could derive from TRBD1 or TRBD2 (5 bases each). The CDR3 runs 20 residues. The germline V and J ends were trimmed by 5 bases and 4 bases, with 30 bases remaining between them. Germline V gives CDR1 DFQATT, CDR2 SNEGSKA (reference sequence). CDR3 sequence: CSARTSRQPSLHVGANVLTF. CDR3 DNA: TGCAGTGCTCGGACTTCCCGACAGCCATCGTTGCATGTGGGGGCCAACGTCCTGACTTTC.

The chain links TRBV5-1 to TRBJ2-7, with 8 positions matching TRBD1. Trimming cost V 4 bases and J 3 bases; bases outside gene matches: 6. Germline V CDR1 and CDR2: SGHRS, YFSETQ. The CDR3 has 14 amino acids. In DNA form, the CDR3 reads TGCGCCAGCAGCGCGGCCGGGACAGGCTACGAGCAGTACTTC. Its translation is CASSAAGTGYEQYF.

The chain recombines TRBV6-4 with TRBJ1-2; 7 bases fit TRBD1. The V segment lost 6 bases and the J segment 5 bases; nucleotides outside the gene matches: 3. This CDR3 has 12 amino acids. Germline CDR1 reads MRHNA; CDR2 reads SNTAGT. The CDR3: CASSDRDYGYTF. Here the CDR3 DNA reads TGTGCCAGCAGCGACAGGGATTATGGCTACACCTTC.

A few counts support this clonotype. The genes are TRBV27 and TRBJ2-7; TRBD1 matches at 8 bases. There are 15 residues in the CDR3. CDR1 and CDR2 (germline): MNHEY, SMNVEV (reference sequence). The V and J ends lost 3 bases and 5 bases, in that order; junction bases with no gene match: 9. CDR3 residues: CASSLTGARENEQYF. As DNA, the CDR3 is TGTGCCAGCAGTTTGACAGGGGCAAGGGAAAACGAGCAGTACTTC.

Only a few counts were recorded for this clonotype. The chain is built from TRBV6-1 and TRBJ2-2; 7 nucleotides line up with TRBD1. The CDR3 extends over 16 amino acids. The ends lost 6 bases at V and 6 bases at J; junction bases unmatched: 13. The germline V gene encodes CDR1 MNHNS and CDR2 SASEGT. The CDR3 region has the DNA TGTGCCAGCAGAAAGGGTCGCGACAGGGTGTCCGGGGAGCTGTTTTTT. It codes for CASRKGRDRVSGELFF.

The gene calls are TRBV4-1 and TRBJ2-3; 11 bases are a match to TRBD2. V lost 5 bases and J lost 2; bases outside the gene matches: 9. The CDR3 is 17 residues long. Germline V CDR1 and CDR2: MGHRA, YSYEKL. The CDR3: CASSYPGLAVPTDTQYF. In DNA, the CDR3 is TGCGCCAGCAGCTACCCGGGACTAGCGGTACCCACAGATACGCAGTATTTT.

V is TRBV28 and J is TRBJ1-6, with unresolved D. The length of the CDR3 is 13 residues. Trimming took 3 bases from V and 7 from J, leaving 7 bases between them. CDR1 MDHEN and CDR2 SYDVKM come from the germline V gene. The CDR3 sequence: CASSFELNSPLHF. The CDR3 DNA is TGTGCCAGCAGTTTCGAACTGAATTCACCCCTCCACTTT.

The rearrangement joins TRBV25-1 to TRBJ2-7, with 9 bases that match TRBD1. V dropped 8 bases and J dropped 3; count of bases not matched to a gene: 5. The CDR3 consists of 13 residues. The germline CDR1 and CDR2 sequences are MGHDK and SYGVNS. This CDR3 is CASLPGQGYEQYF. The CDR3 nucleotides are TGTGCCAGCCTTCCGGGACAGGGCTACGAGCAGTACTTC.

The genes are TRBV7-2 and TRBJ1-1, with 9 bases aligning to TRBD1. The CDR3 sequence is 14 residues long. Per the germline V gene, CDR1 is SGHTA and CDR2 is FQGNSA. Trimming at V came to 3 bases and at J to 4 bases, leaving 3 bases not matched to a gene. CDR3 in amino acids: CASSFRQGVTEAFF. The DNA of the CDR3 is TGTGCCAGCAGCTTTCGACAGGGGGTCACTGAAGCTTTCTTT.

The table lists this clonotype with a few counts. The CDR3 spells CASSLDRPPSYEQYF. The DNA for the CDR3 is TGTGCCAGCTCACTGGACAGACCGCCCTCCTACGAGCAGTACTTC. The chain carries TRBV18 and TRBJ2-7; D perhaps matches TRBD1 (6 bases). The CDR3 is 15 amino acids. The germline CDR1 and CDR2 sequences are KGHSH and LQKENI. The V end lost 4 bases, the J end lost 0 bases, and 13 bases lay between the germline ends.

The rearrangement uses TRBV7-2 and TRBJ1-1; D unclear. The CDR3 is 15 residues long. Deletions cut 3 bases from V and 0 bases from J, with 11 bases between. In germline, CDR1 is SGHTA, CDR2 FQGNSA. This CDR3 reads CASSFRRGMNTEAFF. The DNA of the CDR3 is TGTGCCAGCAGCTTCCGAAGAGGGATGAACACTGAAGCTTTCTTT.